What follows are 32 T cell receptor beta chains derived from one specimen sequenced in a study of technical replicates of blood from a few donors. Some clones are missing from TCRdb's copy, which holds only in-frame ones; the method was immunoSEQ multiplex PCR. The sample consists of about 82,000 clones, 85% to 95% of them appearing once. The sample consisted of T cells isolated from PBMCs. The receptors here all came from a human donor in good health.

Written as DNA, the CDR3 is TGTGCCAGCAGTGAAGAAAGGGGGCGCGTAAATGAGCAGTTCTTC. Its translation: CASSEERGRVNEQFF. This sequence joins TRBV6-1 and TRBJ2-1; 7 bases are shared with TRBD1. Losses at the gene ends were 1 base for V and 7 bases for J; bases not matched to a gene: 7. CDR3 length: 15 amino acids. Germline V gives CDR1 MNHNS, CDR2 SASEGT.

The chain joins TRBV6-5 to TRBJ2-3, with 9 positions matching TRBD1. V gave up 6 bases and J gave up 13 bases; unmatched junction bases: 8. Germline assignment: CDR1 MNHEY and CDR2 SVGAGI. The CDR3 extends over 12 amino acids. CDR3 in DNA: TGTGCCAGCAGCCTCCCGGGACAGGGAGAGTATTTT. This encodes CASSLPGQGEYF.

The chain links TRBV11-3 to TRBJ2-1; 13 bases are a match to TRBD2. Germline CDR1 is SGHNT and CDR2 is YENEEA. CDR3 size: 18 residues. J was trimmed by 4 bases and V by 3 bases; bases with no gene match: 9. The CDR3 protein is CASSFSRLAGGSYNEQFF. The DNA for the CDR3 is TGTGCCAGCAGCTTCAGTCGACTAGCGGGAGGCAGTTACAATGAGCAGTTCTTC. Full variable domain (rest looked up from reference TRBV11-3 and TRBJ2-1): EAGVVQSPRYKIIEKKQPVAFWCNPISGHNTLYWYLQNLGQGPELLIRYENEEAVDDSQLPKDRFSAERLKGVDSTLKIQPAELGDSAVYLCASSFSRLAGGSYNEQFFGPGTRLTVL.

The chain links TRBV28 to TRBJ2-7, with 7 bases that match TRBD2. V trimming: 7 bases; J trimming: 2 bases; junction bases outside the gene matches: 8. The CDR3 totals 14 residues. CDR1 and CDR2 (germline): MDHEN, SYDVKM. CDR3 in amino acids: CASTVLGGTYEQYF. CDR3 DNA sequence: TGTGCCAGCACCGTGCTGGGGGGGACCTACGAGCAGTACTTC.

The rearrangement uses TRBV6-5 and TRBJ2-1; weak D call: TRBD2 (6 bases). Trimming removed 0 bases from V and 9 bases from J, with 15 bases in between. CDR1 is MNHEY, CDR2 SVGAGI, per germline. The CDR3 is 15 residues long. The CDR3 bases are TGTGCCAGCAGTTACTCGACCAACCCTAGCGTTGAGCAGTTCTTC. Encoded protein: CASSYSTNPSVEQFF.

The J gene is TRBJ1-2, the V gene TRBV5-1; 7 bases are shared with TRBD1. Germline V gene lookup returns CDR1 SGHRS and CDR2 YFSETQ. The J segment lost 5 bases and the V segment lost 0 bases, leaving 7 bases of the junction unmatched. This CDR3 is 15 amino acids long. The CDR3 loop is CASSLAEGAVYGYTF. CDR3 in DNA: TGCGCCAGCAGCTTGGCCGAGGGGGCGGTTTATGGCTACACCTTC.

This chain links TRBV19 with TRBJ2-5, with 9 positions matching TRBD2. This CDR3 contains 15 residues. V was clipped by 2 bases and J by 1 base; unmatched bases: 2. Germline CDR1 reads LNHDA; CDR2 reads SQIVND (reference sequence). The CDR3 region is CASSIMRGGQETQYF. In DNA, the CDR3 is TGTGCCAGTAGTATAATGCGGGGGGGCCAAGAGACCCAGTACTTC.

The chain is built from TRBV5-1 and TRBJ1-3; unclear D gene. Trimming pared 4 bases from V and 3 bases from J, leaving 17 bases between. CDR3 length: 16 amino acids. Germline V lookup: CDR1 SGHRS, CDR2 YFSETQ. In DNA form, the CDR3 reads TGCGCCAGCAGCACCACCTCCGACGGGTATGGAAACACCATATATTTT. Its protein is CASSTTSDGYGNTIYF.

The CDR3 protein is CASSLEASGSTFQETQYF. The DNA of the CDR3 is TGTGCCAGCAGCTTAGAGGCTAGCGGGAGCACCTTCCAAGAGACCCAGTACTTC. The V gene is TRBV7-6, the J gene TRBJ2-5; the match to TRBD2 covers 10 bases. The ends lost 1 base at V and 1 base at J; junction bases unmatched: 9. The CDR3 contains 18 residues. Per the germline V gene, CDR1 is SGHVS and CDR2 is FNYEAQ. Full variable domain (missing parts from reference TRBV7-6 and TRBJ2-5): GAGVSQSPRYKVTKRGQDVALRCDPISGHVSLYWYRQALGQGPEFLTYFNYEAQQDKSGLPNDRFSAERPEGSISTLTIQRTEQRDSAMYRCASSLEASGSTFQETQYFGPGTRLLVL.

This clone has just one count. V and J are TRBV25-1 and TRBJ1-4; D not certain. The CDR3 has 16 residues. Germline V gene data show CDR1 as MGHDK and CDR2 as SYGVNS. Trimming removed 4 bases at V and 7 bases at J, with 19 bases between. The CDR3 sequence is CASSGGRTSIAEKLFF. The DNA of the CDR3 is TGTGCCAGCAGTGGAGGGCGAACCTCCATCGCTGAAAAACTGTTTTTT.

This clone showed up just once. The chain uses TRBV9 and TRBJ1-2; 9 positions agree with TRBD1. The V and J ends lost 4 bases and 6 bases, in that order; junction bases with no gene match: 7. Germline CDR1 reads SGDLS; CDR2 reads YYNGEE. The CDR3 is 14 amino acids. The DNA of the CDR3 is TGTGCCAGCAGCTCCAACGACAGGGGGGATGGCTACACCTTC. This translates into CASSSNDRGDGYTF.

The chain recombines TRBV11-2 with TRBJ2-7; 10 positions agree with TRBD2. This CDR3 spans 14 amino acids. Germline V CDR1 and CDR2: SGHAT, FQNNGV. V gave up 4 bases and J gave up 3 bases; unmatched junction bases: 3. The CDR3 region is CASSSPSGGYEQYF. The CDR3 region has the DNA TGTGCCAGCAGCTCCCCTAGCGGGGGCTACGAGCAGTACTTC.

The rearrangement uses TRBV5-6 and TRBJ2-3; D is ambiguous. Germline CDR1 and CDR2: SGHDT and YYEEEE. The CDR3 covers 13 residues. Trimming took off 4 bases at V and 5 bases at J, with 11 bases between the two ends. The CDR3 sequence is CASSLGEVDTQYF. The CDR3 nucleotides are TGTGCCAGCAGCCTTGGTGAGGTAGATACGCAGTATTTT.

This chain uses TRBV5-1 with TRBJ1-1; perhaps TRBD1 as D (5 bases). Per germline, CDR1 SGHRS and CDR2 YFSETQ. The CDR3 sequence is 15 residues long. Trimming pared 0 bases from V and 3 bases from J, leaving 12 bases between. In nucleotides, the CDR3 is TGCGCCAGCAGCTTGGATGGGAGGGGCGACACTGAAGCTTTCTTT. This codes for CASSLDGRGDTEAFF. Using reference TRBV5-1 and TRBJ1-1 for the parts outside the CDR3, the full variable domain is KAGVTQTPRYLIKTRGQQVTLSCSPISGHRSVSWYQQTPGQGLQFLFEYFSETQRNKGNFPGRFSGRQFSNSRSEMNVSTLELGDSALYLCASSLDGRGDTEAFFGQGTRLTVV.

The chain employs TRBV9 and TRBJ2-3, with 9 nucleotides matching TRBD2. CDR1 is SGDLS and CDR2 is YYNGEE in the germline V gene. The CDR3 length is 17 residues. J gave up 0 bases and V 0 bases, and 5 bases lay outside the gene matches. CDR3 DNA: TGTGCCAGCAGCGTAGAGGGAACTAGCGGGAGCACAGATACGCAGTATTTT. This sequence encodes CASSVEGTSGSTDTQYF.

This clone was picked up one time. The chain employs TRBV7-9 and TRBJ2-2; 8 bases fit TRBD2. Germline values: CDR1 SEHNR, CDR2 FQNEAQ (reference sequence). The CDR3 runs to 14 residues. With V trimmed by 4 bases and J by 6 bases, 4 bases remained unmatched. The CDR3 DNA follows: TGTGCCAGCAGCTCAGGGACTAGTGCCGGGGAGCTGTTTTTT. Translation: CASSSGTSAGELFF.

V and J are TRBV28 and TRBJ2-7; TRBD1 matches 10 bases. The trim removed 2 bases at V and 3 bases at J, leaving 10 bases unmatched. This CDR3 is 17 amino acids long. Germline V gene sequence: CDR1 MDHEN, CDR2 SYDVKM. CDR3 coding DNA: TGTGCCAGCAGTTTAGGCCAATTCGGACAGGGGGTCTACGAGCAGTACTTC. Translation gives CASSLGQFGQGVYEQYF.

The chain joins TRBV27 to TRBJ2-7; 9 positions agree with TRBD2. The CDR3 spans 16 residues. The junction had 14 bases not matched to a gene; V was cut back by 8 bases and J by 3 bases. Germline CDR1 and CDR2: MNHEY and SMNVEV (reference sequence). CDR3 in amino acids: CASRGIAGAHLYEQYF. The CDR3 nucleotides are TGTGCCAGCCGAGGGATAGCGGGAGCCCACCTCTACGAGCAGTACTTC.

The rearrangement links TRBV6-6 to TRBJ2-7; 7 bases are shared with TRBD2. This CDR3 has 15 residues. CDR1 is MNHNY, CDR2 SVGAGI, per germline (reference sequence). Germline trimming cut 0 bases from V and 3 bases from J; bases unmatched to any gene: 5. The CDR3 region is CASSYSTGTNYEQYF. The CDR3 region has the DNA TGTGCCAGCAGTTACTCGACGGGGACTAACTACGAGCAGTACTTC.

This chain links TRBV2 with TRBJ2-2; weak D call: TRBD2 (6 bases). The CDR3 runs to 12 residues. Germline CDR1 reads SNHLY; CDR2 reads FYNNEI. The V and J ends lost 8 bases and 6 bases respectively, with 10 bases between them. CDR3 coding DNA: TGTGCCAGCCCCCCGGGGGCCGGGGAGCTGTTTTTT. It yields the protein CASPPGAGELFF. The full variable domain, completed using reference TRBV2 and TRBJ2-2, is EPEVTQTPSHQVTQMGQEVILRCVPISNHLYFYWYRQILGQKVEFLVSFYNNEISEKSEIFDDQFSVERPDGSNFTLKIRSTKLEDSAMYFCASPPGAGELFFGEGSRLTVL.

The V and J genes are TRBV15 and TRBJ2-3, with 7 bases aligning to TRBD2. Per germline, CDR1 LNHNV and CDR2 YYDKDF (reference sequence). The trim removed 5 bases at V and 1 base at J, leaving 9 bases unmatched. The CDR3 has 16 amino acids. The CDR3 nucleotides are TGTGCCACCAGCCGGGACGGGAGGCCTGGCACAGATACGCAGTATTTT. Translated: CATSRDGRPGTDTQYF.

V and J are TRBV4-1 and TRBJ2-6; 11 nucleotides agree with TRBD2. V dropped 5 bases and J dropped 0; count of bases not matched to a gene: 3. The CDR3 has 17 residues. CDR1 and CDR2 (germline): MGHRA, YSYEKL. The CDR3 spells CASSFSGGASGANVLTF. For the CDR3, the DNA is TGCGCCAGCAGCTTTAGCGGGGGGGCCTCTGGGGCCAACGTCCTGACTTTC.

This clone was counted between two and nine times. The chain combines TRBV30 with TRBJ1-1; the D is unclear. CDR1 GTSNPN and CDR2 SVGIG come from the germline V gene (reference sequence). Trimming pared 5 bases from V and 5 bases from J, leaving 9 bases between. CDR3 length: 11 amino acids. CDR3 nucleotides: TGTGCCTGGGGAACTAGTACTGAAGCTTTCTTT. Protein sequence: CAWGTSTEAFF.

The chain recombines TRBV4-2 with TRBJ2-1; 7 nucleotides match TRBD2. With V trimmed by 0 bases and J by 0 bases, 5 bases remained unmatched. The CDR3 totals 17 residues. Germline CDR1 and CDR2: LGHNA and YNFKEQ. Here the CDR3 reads CASSQDRGDSSYNEQFF. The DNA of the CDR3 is TGTGCCAGCAGCCAAGATCGGGGGGATAGCTCCTACAATGAGCAGTTCTTC.

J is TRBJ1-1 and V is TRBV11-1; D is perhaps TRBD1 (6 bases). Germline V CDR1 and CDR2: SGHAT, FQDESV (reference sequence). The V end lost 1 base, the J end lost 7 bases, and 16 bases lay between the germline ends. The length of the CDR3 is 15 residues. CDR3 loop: CASSLVPTGRYEAFF. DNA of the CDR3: TGTGCCAGCAGCTTAGTCCCGACAGGTCGTTATGAAGCTTTCTTT.

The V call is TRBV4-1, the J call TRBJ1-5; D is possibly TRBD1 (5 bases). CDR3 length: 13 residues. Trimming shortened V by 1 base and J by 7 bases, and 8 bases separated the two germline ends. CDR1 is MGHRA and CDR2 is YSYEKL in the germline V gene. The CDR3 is CASSQGQGQPQHF. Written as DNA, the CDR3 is TGCGCCAGCAGCCAAGGGCAGGGCCAGCCCCAGCATTTT.

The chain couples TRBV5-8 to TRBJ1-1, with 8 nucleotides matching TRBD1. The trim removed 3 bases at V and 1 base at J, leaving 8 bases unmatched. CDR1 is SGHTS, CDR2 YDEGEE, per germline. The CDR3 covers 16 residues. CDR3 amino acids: CASSWRGGQENTEAFF. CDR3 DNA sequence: TGTGCCAGCAGCTGGCGTGGGGGACAGGAGAACACTGAAGCTTTCTTT. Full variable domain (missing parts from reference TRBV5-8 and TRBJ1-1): EAGVTQSPTHLIKTRGQQATLRCSPISGHTSVYWYQQALGLGLQFLLWYDEGEERNRGNFPPRFSGRQFPNYSSELNVNALELEDSALYLCASSWRGGQENTEAFFGQGTRLTVV.

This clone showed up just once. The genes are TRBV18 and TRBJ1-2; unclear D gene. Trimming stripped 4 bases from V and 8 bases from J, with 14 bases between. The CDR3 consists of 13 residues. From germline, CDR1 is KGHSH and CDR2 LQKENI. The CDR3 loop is CASSQQSFNGYTF. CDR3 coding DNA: TGTGCCAGCTCACAACAGAGTTTTAACGGCTACACCTTC. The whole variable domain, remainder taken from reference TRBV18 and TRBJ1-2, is NAGVMQNPRHLVRRRGQEARLRCSPMKGHSHVYWYRQLPEEGLKFMVYLQKENIIDESGMPKERFSAEFPKEGPSILRIQQVVRGDSAAYFCASSQQSFNGYTFGSGTRLTVV.

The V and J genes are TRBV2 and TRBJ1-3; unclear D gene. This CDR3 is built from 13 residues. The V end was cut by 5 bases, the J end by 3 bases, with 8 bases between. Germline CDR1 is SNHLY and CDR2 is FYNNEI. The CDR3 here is CASSSPGGNTIYF. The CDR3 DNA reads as TGTGCCAGCAGTTCTCCGGGTGGAAACACCATATATTTT.

CDR3 in DNA: TGTGCCAGCAGCTTATCCTCAGGGGCGCTTAACTATGGCTACACCTTC. This translates into CASSLSSGALNYGYTF. V gene TRBV7-2 combines with J gene TRBJ1-2; D is possibly TRBD1 (6 bases). In germline, CDR1 is SGHTA, CDR2 FQGNSA. The CDR3 length is 16 residues. V dropped 2 bases and J dropped 1 base, with 14 bases sitting between them.

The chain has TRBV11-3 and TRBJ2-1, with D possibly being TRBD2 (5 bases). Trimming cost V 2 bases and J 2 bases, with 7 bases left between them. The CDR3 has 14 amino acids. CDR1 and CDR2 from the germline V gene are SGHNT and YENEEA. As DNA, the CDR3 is TGTGCCAGCAGCTTATCCGGGACCTACAATGAGCAGTTCTTC. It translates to CASSLSGTYNEQFF.

The CDR3 nucleotides are TGTGCCAGTAGTATAGGGACAGGGGGAGATACGCAGTATTTT. The encoded protein is CASSIGTGGDTQYF. The chain recombines TRBV19 with TRBJ2-3; 10 positions agree with TRBD1. The trim removed 1 base at V and 5 bases at J, leaving 0 bases unmatched. The CDR3 is 14 amino acids. Germline CDR1 and CDR2: LNHDA and SQIVND (reference sequence).